The 13 T cell receptor beta chains listed next were all sequenced from one sample in a study of T cells after yellow fever vaccination. Using its own MiXCR run on the 5' RACE reads, TCRdb lists one record per CDR3 protein. This sample has some 350,000 distinct CDR3 sequences, with roughly 6.1% found just once. Sample: PBMCs, taken 5 days after the yellow fever booster vaccination. These receptors all stem from a man aged 25 to 40 who received the YFV17D yellow fever vaccine.

The chain has TRBV3-1 and TRBJ2-1; 11 bases align to TRBD2. The CDR3 length is 17 residues. After removal of 11 bases from V and 5 bases from J, the junction contained 17 bases not matched to a gene. Germline V lookup: CDR1 LGHDT, CDR2 YNNKEL (reference sequence). The CDR3, as DNA: TGTGCCTCCTGCCTACTTAGCGGGAGGGCCTTCCACAATGAGCAGTTCTTC. Amino acid sequence: CASCLLSGRAFHNEQFF.

CDR3 DNA: TGTGCCATAGGGGACAGGGTTAACTCTGGGGCCAACGTCCTGACTTTC. Encoded protein: CAIGDRVNSGANVLTF. The V call is TRBV10-3, the J call TRBJ2-6; 9 bases are shared with TRBD1. In germline, CDR1 is ENHRY, CDR2 SYGVKD. Trimming removed 9 bases from V and 0 bases from J; junction bases left unmatched: 6. This CDR3 has 16 amino acids.

This clonotype has a count of ten or more. The gene calls are TRBV28 and TRBJ2-7; D is uncertain. The CDR3 is 12 residues long. Germline CDR1 and CDR2: MDHEN and SYDVKM. V gave up 4 bases and J gave up 5 bases, with 9 bases separating them. The CDR3 region has the DNA TGTGCCAGCAGTTCCGCGCAGGACGAGCAGTACTTC. This encodes CASSSAQDEQYF.

The V and J genes are TRBV19 and TRBJ2-3; D is unresolved. V was shortened by 3 bases and J by 3 bases, with 7 bases between the two germline ends. The germline gives CDR1 LNHDA, CDR2 SQIVND (reference sequence). The CDR3 sequence is 13 residues long. DNA for the CDR3: TGTGCCAGTAGTATTGGCGTGACAGATACGCAGTATTTT. This codes for CASSIGVTDTQYF.

There are a few counts of this clonotype. The gene calls are TRBV18 and TRBJ1-2, with D maybe TRBD1 (5 bases). Germline assignment: CDR1 KGHSH and CDR2 LQKENI. This CDR3 spans 16 amino acids. V lost 3 bases to trimming and J lost 0 bases, with 14 bases between them. CDR3 sequence (DNA): TGTGCCAGCTCACCGACCCCGGGGGAGACTAACTATGGCTACACCTTC. Translation: CASSPTPGETNYGYTF. Full variable domain (missing parts from reference TRBV18 and TRBJ1-2): NAGVMQNPRHLVRRRGQEARLRCSPMKGHSHVYWYRQLPEEGLKFMVYLQKENIIDESGMPKERFSAEFPKEGPSILRIQQVVRGDSAAYFCASSPTPGETNYGYTFGSGTRLTVV.

This clonotype appeared a few times. The CDR3 region is CASSYSWRDSTIEQFF. The CDR3 region has the DNA TGTGCCAGCAGTTACTCTTGGCGGGACTCGACCATCGAGCAGTTCTTC. This chain links TRBV6-2 or TRBV6-3 with TRBJ2-1, with D perhaps matching TRBD2 (6 bases). This CDR3 has 16 residues. Looked up from germline, CDR1 is MNHEY and CDR2 is SVGEGT. With 0 bases removed from V and 10 bases from J, the gap between germline ends came to 19 bases.

This clonotype was picked up many times. The V gene is TRBV20-1, the J gene TRBJ2-3, with TRBD2 matching 12 bases. The CDR3 runs 15 residues. V trimming: 5 bases; J trimming: 2 bases; junction bases outside the gene matches: 5. Germline values: CDR1 DFQATT, CDR2 SNEGSKA (reference sequence). The CDR3 DNA sequence: TGCAGTGCTTACGGACTAGCGGGGACCACAGATACGCAGTATTTT. This sequence encodes CSAYGLAGTTDTQYF.

This clonotype has a handful of counts. The chain couples TRBV5-6 to TRBJ2-3; no clear D. The CDR3 extends over 15 amino acids. Trimming cost V 5 bases and J 2 bases, with 15 bases left between them. The germline gives CDR1 SGHDT, CDR2 YYEEEE. As DNA, the CDR3 is TGTGCCAGCAGATTTGGCCCCCCGAACACAGATACGCAGTATTTT. It translates to CASRFGPPNTDTQYF. Filled out from reference TRBV5-6 and TRBJ2-3, the complete variable domain reads DAGVTQSPTHLIKTRGQQVTLRCSPKSGHDTVSWYQQALGQGPQFIFQYYEEEERQRGNFPDRFSGHQFPNYSSELNVNALLLGDSALYLCASRFGPPNTDTQYFGPGTRLTVL.

The rearrangement joins TRBV27 to TRBJ2-7; D uncertain. The CDR3 is 12 amino acids. Germline V lookup: CDR1 MNHEY, CDR2 SMNVEV (reference sequence). Trimming shortened V by 8 bases and J by 3 bases, and 11 bases separated the two germline ends. The CDR3 coding sequence is TGTGCCAGCGCATCCAGCGTCTACGAGCAGTACTTC. Translating it yields CASASSVYEQYF.

This clonotype was observed at least ten times. This chain uses TRBV12-3 or TRBV12-4 with TRBJ2-2; D is uncertain. The CDR3 runs 15 residues. V was clipped by 1 base and J by 6 bases, with 12 bases between them. The CDR3 DNA reads as TGTGCCAGCAGTTTAGGATCGGTTAAGGCCGGGGAGCTGTTTTTT. This codes for CASSLGSVKAGELFF.

The chain has TRBV20-1 and TRBJ1-5, with TRBD1 matching 11 bases. This CDR3 has 16 residues. CDR1 DFQATT and CDR2 SNEGSKA come from the germline V gene (reference sequence). V dropped 0 bases and J dropped 4; count of bases not matched to a gene: 5. This CDR3 reads CSARDSGTGGNQPQHF. The CDR3 DNA reads TGCAGTGCTAGAGATTCCGGGACAGGGGGAAATCAGCCCCAGCATTTT.

CDR3 protein: CSAPAGGYEQYF. CDR3 DNA sequence: TGCAGTGCCCCAGCGGGAGGGTACGAGCAGTACTTC. The rearrangement uses TRBV20-1 and TRBJ2-7; 10 nucleotides line up with TRBD2. The CDR3 contains 12 residues. Germline V gene sequence: CDR1 DFQATT, CDR2 SNEGSKA (reference sequence). Trimming removed 6 bases from V and 4 bases from J; junction bases left unmatched: 3.

This clonotype was detected a few times. J is TRBJ1-2 and V is TRBV29-1; TRBD1 agrees at 9 bases. Germline CDR1 is SQVTM and CDR2 is ANQGSEA. V was pared by 4 bases and J by 4 bases, with 13 bases of the junction left unmatched. The CDR3 spans 16 residues. The CDR3 here is CSVATPRDRVFYGYTF. The DNA of the CDR3 is TGCAGCGTTGCCACCCCACGGGACAGGGTCTTCTATGGCTACACCTTC. Combining the CDR3 with reference TRBV29-1 and TRBJ1-2 gives the whole variable domain SAVISQKPSRDICQRGTSLTIQCQVDSQVTMMFWYRQQPGQSLTLIATANQGSEATYESGFVIDKFPISRPNLTFSTLTVSNMSPEDSSIYLCSVATPRDRVFYGYTFGSGTRLTVV.